The next 8 T cell receptor beta chains were all read from a single sample in a study of blood T cell repertoires in COVID-19. Here immunoSEQ multiplex PCR was the method, and the copy in TCRdb shows in-frame clones only, minus some. Among about 220,000 clones listed, approximately 77% were seen once. Material for sequencing was peripheral blood. Receptor source: a woman of 80 years or more with acute or convalescent COVID-19.

The CDR3 nucleotides are TGTGCCAGCAGTTCCGCCCTAACAGGGGGACGCACTGAAGCTTTCTTT. Protein: CASSSALTGGRTEAFF. This rearrangement joins TRBV6-6 to TRBJ1-1; TRBD1 matches at 8 bases. V lost 4 bases, J lost 4 bases, and 11 bases stayed unmatched. Germline assignment: CDR1 MNHNY and CDR2 SVGAGI (reference sequence). The CDR3 length is 16 residues.

The chain carries TRBV7-2 and TRBJ2-5; D gene ambiguous. CDR3 length equals 14 residues. Germline V gene sequence: CDR1 SGHTA, CDR2 FQGNSA. Trimming removed 2 bases from V and 5 bases from J, with 12 bases in between. The CDR3 bases are TGTGCCAGCAGCTTAATTGGGCGATTGGAGACCCAGTACTTC. Amino acids: CASSLIGRLETQYF.

This clone was observed a few times. The gene calls are TRBV2 and TRBJ1-2, with 7 bases aligning to TRBD1. Unmatched junction bases numbered 9, after V lost 2 bases and J lost 6 bases. Germline assignment: CDR1 SNHLY and CDR2 FYNNEI. This CDR3 spans 15 amino acids. Written as DNA, the CDR3 is TGTGCCAGCAGTGAACATCCCCAGCAGGGGGATGGCTACACCTTC. This encodes CASSEHPQQGDGYTF.

The rearrangement joins TRBV20-1 to TRBJ1-4, with D possibly matching TRBD1 (6 bases). CDR1 and CDR2 (germline): DFQATT, SNEGSKA (reference sequence). V lost 3 bases to trimming and J lost 5 bases, with 10 bases between them. This CDR3 region has 13 residues. CDR3 sequence (DNA): TGCAGTGCTAGTTTACAGGGAAATGAAAAACTGTTTTTT. This gives the protein CSASLQGNEKLFF.

This clone was detected a few times. The V gene is TRBV2, the J gene TRBJ1-5; D might be TRBD1 (5 bases). V dropped 6 bases and J dropped 0 bases, with 12 bases sitting between them. The germline gives CDR1 SNHLY, CDR2 FYNNEI. CDR3 length equals 15 residues. For the CDR3, the DNA is TGTGCCAGCAGGCAGGGCACCTATAGCAATCAGCCCCAGCATTTT. Translating it yields CASRQGTYSNQPQHF. Full variable domain (missing parts from reference TRBV2 and TRBJ1-5): EPEVTQTPSHQVTQMGQEVILRCVPISNHLYFYWYRQILGQKVEFLVSFYNNEISEKSEIFDDQFSVERPDGSNFTLKIRSTKLEDSAMYFCASRQGTYSNQPQHFGDGTRLSIL.

This chain links TRBV27 with TRBJ1-5; 7 nucleotides agree with TRBD1. Germline V gene lookup returns CDR1 MNHEY and CDR2 SMNVEV (reference sequence). After removal of 1 base from V and 0 bases from J, the junction contained 6 bases not matched to a gene. CDR3 size: 17 residues. The CDR3 loop reads CASSLLGGTNSNQPQHF. The CDR3 DNA is TGTGCCAGCAGTTTATTAGGGGGCACGAATAGCAATCAGCCCCAGCATTTT.

This chain joins TRBV18 and TRBJ2-2, with a tentative D call TRBD1 (6 bases). Germline CDR1 KGHSH, CDR2 LQKENI. The V end was cut by 1 base, the J end by 1 base, with 10 bases between. This CDR3 has 16 amino acids. The CDR3 bases are TGTGCCAGCTCACCACTCACGGGACAGAACACCGGGGAGCTGTTTTTT. Translating gives CASSPLTGQNTGELFF.

The chain recombines TRBV10-3 with TRBJ2-1; no clear D gene. Germline values: CDR1 ENHRY, CDR2 SYGVKD. Trimming shortened V by 2 bases and J by 8 bases, and 10 bases separated the two germline ends. The CDR3 runs 13 residues. CDR3 sequence (DNA): TGTGCCATCAGTGAGGCGAGCGTCCATGAGCAGTTCTTC. It translates to CAISEASVHEQFF.